This TCR beta chain derives from a study of cytomegalovirus exposure and HLA in healthy donors. Whole-study context: Genotyping showed around 81% of roughly 400 donors falling in the Caucasian-associated ancestry cluster.

PCR used 60 Vbeta primers and 13 Jbeta primers. Profiled with immunoSEQ multiplex PCR; TCRdb holds only in-frame clones, not every one. Among 100,000 or so clones listed, 70% were seen once. The sequenced sample consisted of PBMCs. The receptor was derived from a man aged 40-55 years in good health and CMV-seropositive.

CDR3 amino acids: CASSIGSGAYGYTF. The CDR3 bases are TGTGCCAGTAGTATAGGAAGCGGGGCCTATGGCTACACCTTC. The J gene is TRBJ1-2, the V gene TRBV19, with D possibly being TRBD1 (5 bases). Germline-derived CDR1 and CDR2 are LNHDA and SQIVND (reference sequence). This CDR3 region has 14 residues. The V end lost 1 base, the J end lost 4 bases, and 10 bases lay between the germline ends.